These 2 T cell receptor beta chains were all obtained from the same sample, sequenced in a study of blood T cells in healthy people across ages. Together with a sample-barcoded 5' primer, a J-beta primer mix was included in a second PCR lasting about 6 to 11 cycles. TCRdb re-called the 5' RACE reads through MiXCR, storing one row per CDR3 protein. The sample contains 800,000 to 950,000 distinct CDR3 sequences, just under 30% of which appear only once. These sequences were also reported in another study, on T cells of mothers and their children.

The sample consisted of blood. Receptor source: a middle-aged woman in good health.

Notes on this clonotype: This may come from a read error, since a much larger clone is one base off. The CDR3 DNA is TGTGCCACCCATGGGCCCAGAGTCTACGAGCAGTACTTC. This codes for CATHGPRVYEQYF. The rearrangement links TRBV10-3 to TRBJ2-7, with D unresolved. CDR1 is ENHRY and CDR2 is SYGVKD in the germline V gene. This CDR3 is 13 amino acids long. Trimming took off 10 bases at V and 3 bases at J, with 16 bases between the two ends.

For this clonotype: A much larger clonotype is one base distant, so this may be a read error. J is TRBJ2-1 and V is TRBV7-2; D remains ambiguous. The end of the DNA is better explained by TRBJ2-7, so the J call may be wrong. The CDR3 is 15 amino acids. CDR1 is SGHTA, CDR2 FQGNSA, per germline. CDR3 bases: TGTGCCAGCAGCTTAAGCACTACCTCCTACAATGAGCAGTACTTC. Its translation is CASSLSTTSYNEQYF.